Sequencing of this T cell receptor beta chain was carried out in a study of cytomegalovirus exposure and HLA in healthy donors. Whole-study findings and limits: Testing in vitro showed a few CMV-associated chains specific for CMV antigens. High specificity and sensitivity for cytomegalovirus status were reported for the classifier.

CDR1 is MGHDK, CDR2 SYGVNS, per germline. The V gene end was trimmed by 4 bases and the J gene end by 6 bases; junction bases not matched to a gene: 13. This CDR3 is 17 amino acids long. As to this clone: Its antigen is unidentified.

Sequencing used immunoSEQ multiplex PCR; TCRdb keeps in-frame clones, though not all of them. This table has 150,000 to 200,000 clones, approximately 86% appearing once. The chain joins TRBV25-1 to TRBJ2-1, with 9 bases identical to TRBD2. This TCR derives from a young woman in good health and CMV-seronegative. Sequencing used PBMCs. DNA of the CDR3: TGTGCCAGCAGTGTAACGGCGGGAGGGCCTTTTTGCAATGAGCAGTTCTTC. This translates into CASSVTAGGPFCNEQFF.